This T cell receptor (beta chain) was recovered during a study of blood T cell repertoires in COVID-19. The data were produced by immunoSEQ multiplex PCR, yet TCRdb's version contains in-frame clones alone and is incomplete. The sample shows tens of thousands of clones, 89% of them seen only once. With 5 bases clipped from V and 5 bases from J, the junction kept 8 bases outside the gene matches. CDR3 length: 15 residues. Germline V gives CDR1 SGHAT, CDR2 FQDESV (reference sequence). Sequenced: peripheral blood. The J gene is TRBJ1-1, the V gene TRBV11-1, with TRBD1 identical over 10 bases. This TCR was sampled from a man aged 80 or over with acute or convalescent COVID-19. CDR3 coding DNA: TGTGCCAGCAGCCCTCGACAGGGGGCTAGGACTGAAGCTTTCTTT. Protein sequence: CASSPRQGARTEAFF.